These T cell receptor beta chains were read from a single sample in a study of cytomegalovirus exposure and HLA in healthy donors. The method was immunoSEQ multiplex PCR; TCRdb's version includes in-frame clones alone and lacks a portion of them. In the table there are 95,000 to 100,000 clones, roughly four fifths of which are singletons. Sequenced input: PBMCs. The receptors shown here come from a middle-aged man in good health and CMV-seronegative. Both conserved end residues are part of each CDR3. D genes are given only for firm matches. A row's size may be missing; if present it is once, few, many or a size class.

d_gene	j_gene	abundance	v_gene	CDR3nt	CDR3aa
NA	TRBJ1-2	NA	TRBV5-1	TGCGCCAGCCGGGAGAGAACAGAGCCCTACTATGGCTACACCTTC	CASRERTEPYYGYTF
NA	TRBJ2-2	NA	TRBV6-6	TGTGCCAGCAGCGCTAGGGGGCGGGGGAACACCGGGGAGCTGTTTTTT	CASSARGRGNTGELFF
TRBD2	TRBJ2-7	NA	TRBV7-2	TGTGCCAGCAGCCCAGCGGGGGGCTTTGATCAGCAGTACTTC	CASSPAGGFDQQYF
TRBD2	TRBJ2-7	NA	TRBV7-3	TGTGCCAGCAGCTTAACGCCAACTAGCGGCGAGCAGTACTTC	CASSLTPTSGEQYF
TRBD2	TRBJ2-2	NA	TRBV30	TGTGCCTGGAGTGTACGGGGGGCCGGGGAGCTGTTTTTT	CAWSVRGAGELFF
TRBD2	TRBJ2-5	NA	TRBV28	TGTGCCAGCAGTCCAGGCGGGAGCGGCAATATCGAAGAGACCCAGTACTTC	CASSPGGSGNIEETQYF
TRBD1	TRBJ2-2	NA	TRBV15	TGTGCCACCGGGAGACAGGGGGCGCTGGGCGGGGAGCTGTTTTTT	CATGRQGALGGELFF
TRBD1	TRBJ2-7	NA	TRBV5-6	TGTGCCAGCAGCTTTGGGACAGCAAAATACGAGCAGTACTTC	CASSFGTAKYEQYF
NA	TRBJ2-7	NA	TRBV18	TGTGCCAGCTCACCAGCGCGTCACGAGCAGTACTTC	CASSPARHEQYF
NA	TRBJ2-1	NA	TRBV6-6	TGTGCCAGCAGTACAGGCCAGTGGGGACTCCGCAATGAGCAGTTCTTC	CASSTGQWGLRNEQFF
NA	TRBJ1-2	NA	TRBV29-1	TGCAGCGTGAGGAGCGGTAGCTATGGCTACACCTTC	CSVRSGSYGYTF
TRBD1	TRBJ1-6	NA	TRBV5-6	TGTGCCAGCAGCTTGAACAGGGGGCAATCACCCCTCCACTTT	CASSLNRGQSPLHF
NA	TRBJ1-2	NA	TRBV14	TGTGCCAGCAGCCAACCGGGACTCCTTCCCTATGGCTACACCTTC	CASSQPGLLPYGYTF
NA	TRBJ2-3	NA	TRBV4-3	TGCGCCAGCAGCCAAGATCCGCGGGGCCACACAGATACGCAGTATTTT	CASSQDPRGHTDTQYF
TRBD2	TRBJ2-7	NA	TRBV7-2	TGTGCCAGCAGCCGGACTAGCGGACTCTACGAGCAGTACTTC	CASSRTSGLYEQYF
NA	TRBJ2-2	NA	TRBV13	TGTGCCAGCAGCTGGCAGGGGCGGACCGGGGAGCTGTTTTTT	CASSWQGRTGELFF
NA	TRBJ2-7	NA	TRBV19	TGTGCCAGTAGGTACTACGAGGAGCAGTACTTC	CASRYYEEQYF
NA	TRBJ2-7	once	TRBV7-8	TGTGCCAGCAGCGGAAGAGGTGTCAGGGGAGTCCACGAGCAGTACTTC	CASSGRGVRGVHEQYF
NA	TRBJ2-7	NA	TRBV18	TGTGCCAGCTCACTTCTTAGCGGCGAGCAGTACTTC	CASSLLSGEQYF
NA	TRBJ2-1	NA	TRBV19	TGTGCCAGTAGTATAGCGGGGGACCGCAATGAGCAGTTCTTC	CASSIAGDRNEQFF
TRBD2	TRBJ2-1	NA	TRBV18	TGTGCCAGCTCACCTTTAGCGGGGGGATCCTACAATGAGCAGTTCTTC	CASSPLAGGSYNEQFF
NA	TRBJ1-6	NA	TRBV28	TGTGCCAGCAGTTCAGGAAAAGACAGCTATGCAATCTCACCCCTCCACTTT	CASSSGKDSYAISPLHF
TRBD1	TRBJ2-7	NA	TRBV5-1	TGCGCCAGCCAGGGACAGGGTTACGACGAGCAGTACTTC	CASQGQGYDEQYF
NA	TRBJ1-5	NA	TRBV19	TGTGCCAGTAGTAACCAGGGCAATCAGCCCCAGCATTTT	CASSNQGNQPQHF
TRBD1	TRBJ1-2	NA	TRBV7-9	TGTGCCAGCAGCCTAGGACAGGGGGCGGGCGGCTACACCTTC	CASSLGQGAGGYTF
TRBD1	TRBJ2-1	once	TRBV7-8	TGTGCCAGCAGCTTAAAGACGTGGCAGGGGGTCGATGAGCAGTTCTTC	CASSLKTWQGVDEQFF
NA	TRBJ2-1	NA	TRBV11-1	TGTGCCAGCAGCCCTAGTCCCACTGAGCAGTTCTTC	CASSPSPTEQFF
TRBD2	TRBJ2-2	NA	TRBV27	TGTGCCAGCAGCCGCCGTTTTGGCGGGGGACCGACCGGGGAGCTGTTTTTT	CASSRRFGGGPTGELFF
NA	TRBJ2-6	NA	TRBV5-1	TGCGCCAGCAGCCCCGCGTCGTCTGGGGCCAACGTCCTGACTTTC	CASSPASSGANVLTF
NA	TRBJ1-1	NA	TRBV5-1	TGCGCCAGCAGCGCGATTCAGGCGAACACTGAAGCTTTCTTT	CASSAIQANTEAFF
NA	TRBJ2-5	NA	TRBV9	TGTGCCAGCAGTGCGGGGAGGCAAGAGACCCAGTACTTC	CASSAGRQETQYF
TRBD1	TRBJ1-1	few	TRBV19	TGTGCCAGTAGCAAAGACAGGGGCACTGAAGCTTTCTTT	CASSKDRGTEAFF
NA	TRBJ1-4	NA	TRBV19	TGTGCCAGTACCCCCCGACGCCGAGGAGAAAAACTGTTTTTT	CASTPRRRGEKLFF
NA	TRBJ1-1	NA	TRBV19	TGTGCCAGTAGATTGGCACCTTTTATGAACACTGAAGCTTTCTTT	CASRLAPFMNTEAFF
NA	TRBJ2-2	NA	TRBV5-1	TGCGCCAGCAGCTTGGGACTAGCGAACACCGGGGAGCTGTTTTTT	CASSLGLANTGELFF
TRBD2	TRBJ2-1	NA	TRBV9	TGTGCCAGCAGCGGGGGACTAACGAGCTCCTACAATGAGCAGTTCTTC	CASSGGLTSSYNEQFF
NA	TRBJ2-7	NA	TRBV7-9	TGTGCCTGCTCAACTACGTTCCGAGCCTCTAGCCGGGGTGAGCAGTACTTC	CACSTTFRASSRGEQYF
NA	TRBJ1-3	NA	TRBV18	TGTGCCAGCTCAAAGGACAGTCCCTCTGGAAACACCATATATTTT	CASSKDSPSGNTIYF
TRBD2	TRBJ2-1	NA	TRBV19	TGTGCCAGTAATACTGGACTAGCGGGAGACAATGAGCAGTTCTTC	CASNTGLAGDNEQFF
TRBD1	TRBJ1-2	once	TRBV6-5	TGTGCCAGCAGTTACTCGGGGACAGGCTCACTGTATGGCTACACCTTC	CASSYSGTGSLYGYTF
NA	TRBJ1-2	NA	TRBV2	TGTGCCAGCAGGACGAGGGGAGGTAACTATGGCTACACCTTC	CASRTRGGNYGYTF
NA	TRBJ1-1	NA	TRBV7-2	TGTGCCAGCAGCCCCCAAGGACCGGGAGGAGGTACTGAAGCTTTCTTT	CASSPQGPGGGTEAFF
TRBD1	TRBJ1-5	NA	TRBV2	TGTGCCAGCATCCGGGACAGGGGCAATCAGCCCCAGCATTTT	CASIRDRGNQPQHF
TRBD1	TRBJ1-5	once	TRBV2	TGTGCCAGCAGTGGGCAGGGGGCCAATCAGCCCCAGCATTTT	CASSGQGANQPQHF
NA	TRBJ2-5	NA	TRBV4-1	TGCGCCAGCAGCACCGGGACTCTCAAAGCGACCCAGTACTTC	CASSTGTLKATQYF
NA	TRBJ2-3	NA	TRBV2	TGTGCTCATAAAGCGAGTGGCACAGATACGCAGTATTTT	CAHKASGTDTQYF
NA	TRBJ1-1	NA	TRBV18	TGTGCCAGCTCACCTCGGAGGACTGAAGCTTTCTTT	CASSPRRTEAFF
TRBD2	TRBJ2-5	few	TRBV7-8	TGTGCCAGCAGCTTAGTTGGCGAAGCGGGGGGTTCGAAAAAGACCCAGTACTTC	CASSLVGEAGGSKKTQYF
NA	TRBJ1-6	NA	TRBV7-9	TGTGCCAGCAGCCCTATTCAGGGTTTGAATTCACCCCTCCACTTT	CASSPIQGLNSPLHF
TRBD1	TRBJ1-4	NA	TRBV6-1	TGTGCCAGCAGGCGACAGGGGAGGATTGAAAAACTGTTTTTT	CASRRQGRIEKLFF
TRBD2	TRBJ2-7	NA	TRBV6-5	TGTGCCAGCAAAATTTCCGGGACTAGCTACGAGCAGTACTTC	CASKISGTSYEQYF
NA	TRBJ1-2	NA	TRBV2	TGTGCCAGAAGATCGGAAAGTTCGACAGAGGGCTACACCTTC	CARRSESSTEGYTF
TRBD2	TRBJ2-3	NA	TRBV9	TGTGCCAGCAGCCCCAGGGCTCCGGCTAGCGGGAGTTACGATACGCAGTATTTT	CASSPRAPASGSYDTQYF
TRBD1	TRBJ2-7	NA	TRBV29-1	TGCAGCGTTGTAGGAGGGACAGGGGATTACGAGCAGTACTTC	CSVVGGTGDYEQYF
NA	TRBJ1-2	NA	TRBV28	TGTGCCGGCAGTTTAGCAGGGAACTATGGCTACACCTTC	CAGSLAGNYGYTF